This T cell receptor (beta chain) comes out of a study of regulatory T cells in long-lasting Graves disease (dated by TCRdb to the early 2020s). In the study overall: Persistent Graves' disease was defined as persistently positive TSH receptor autoantibodies together with antithyroid drug treatment for over 5 years. Persistent Graves' disease patients were compared with newly diagnosed Graves' disease patients by peripheral blood TCR sequencing and RNA sequencing. The study was registered as a clinical trial and conducted in China. TCR sequencing covered some 13 persistent and approximately 20 newly diagnosed Graves' disease patients, around 35 samples in total. In the clinical cohort, patients with persistent Graves' disease had used antithyroid drugs for an average of approximately eleven years.

Comment on this clonotype: It lacks a known antigen. Per-nucleotide qualities are absent, and no much larger clonotype sits a single base away.

Here is what the overall study found, with its caveats: Lower TCR Shannon entropy and fewer highly expanded clones were observed in persistent Graves' disease patients than in newly diagnosed patients, which suggested clonal expansion. Preferential use of TRBV28, TRBJ1-2 and TRBJ2-5 was observed in persistent disease, whereas TRBV20-1 and TRBJ2-1 were favored in newly diagnosed disease. Peripheral blood alone was examined, since thyroid tissue, which constituted the primary lesion, could not be accessed. A larger number of public clonotypes was shared among persistent patients (approximately 2,600) than among newly diagnosed patients (roughly 980). Sequencing and analysis were restricted to the TCR beta chain. The authors acknowledged the small sample size as a limitation that may reduce accuracy.

Relative to germline, V is missing 6 bases and J is missing 4 bases, with 11 bases of the junction outside any gene match. From cysteine to phenylalanine, the CDR3 is 14 amino acids long. The CDR3 DNA has 42 bases and is translated from base 1. According to the germline V gene (reference sequence), CDR1 reads DFQATT and CDR2 reads SNEGSKA. Library generation was performed with multiplex PCR. For sequencing, an Illumina HiSeq 4000 was employed. TCR beta libraries were built with iRepertoire HTBI primers and Arm-PCR amplification of CDR3 regions. Before sequencing, the PCR products underwent gel purification. In the authors' own workflow: Gene usage analysis of CDR3 amino acid clonotypes relied on the 55 to 80 TRBV and 15 or so TRBJ segments identified across samples. COPE and FqMerger were used to merge filtered high-quality paired reads into contigs. BLAST was used to align contigs to the IMGT TRBV, TRBD and TRBJ reference genes, and CDR3 was defined following IMGT. Any clonotype with a frequency above 0.1% was counted as a highly expanded clone. Shannon entropy was used to measure repertoire diversity, and the Gini coefficient was used to measure V-J evenness. A clonotype was considered public if more than one individual shared it. Using fastp trimming at Q25 and MiXCR clonotype assembly, TCRdb reanalyzed the public sequencing data and kept in-frame beta chains. Rows are combined by CDR3 protein, so each entry shows the most common genes and DNA. These V and J calls derive from TCRdb rather than the authors' analysis. This sample gives about 430,000 distinct CDR3 sequences in total; roughly a fifth of them show up just once. The ten most abundant clones make up roughly an eighth of the sample.

What the time point label conveys for this sample: persistent/refractory GD, antithyroid drugs over 5 years with positive TRAb. For both TCR sequencing and RNA sequencing, RNA was extracted from PBMCs using TRIzol. The diagnosis of Graves' disease followed American Thyroid Association guidelines. The patients came from an endocrinology department in Xi'an, China. From each patient, about 9 milliliters of peripheral blood was collected into an EDTA anticoagulant tube. PBMCs were isolated by Ficoll Paque Plus density gradient separation without further T cell sorting. An Agilent 2100 Bioanalyzer and agarose gel were used to check RNA quality, and a NanoDrop 2000 was used to measure RNA concentration.

The material was peripheral blood mononuclear cells (PBMCs), obtained when the disease was refractory, from a patient treated with antithyroid drugs. This receptor chain uses TRBV20-1 and TRBJ1-1; TRBD1 aligns with 7 central bases. The sequence came from a female donor with Graves disease. Here the CDR3 is given as CSAPGQQIVTEAFF. The DNA sequence is as follows: TGCAGTGCCCCGGGACAGCAGATAGTCACTGAAGCTTTCTTT.